This T cell receptor (beta chain) was identified during a study of CD8+ T cells in alopecia areata. Study observations and caveats: Mice showed clearer TCR sharing than patients did, a gap that was possibly HLA-related.

The sequencing template was cDNA reverse transcribed from extracted RNA. Clones were read by immunoSEQ multiplex PCR, and TCRdb kept only the in-frame ones, dropping some. The sample holds 45,000 to 70,000 clones; about 96% are singletons and the top ten take 25% to 30%. Germline values: CDR1 LGHNA, CDR2 YNFKEQ. Trimming shortened V by 0 bases and J by 4 bases, and 17 bases separated the two germline ends. This CDR3 contains 17 residues. Details on this clone: Its antigen is unidentified.

This sequence was found in a human donor with alopecia areata. The gene calls are TRBV4-2 and TRBJ2-3; tentatively, D is TRBD2 (6 bases). This specimen was CD8+ T cells sorted from blood, taken at week 0. The CDR3 bases are TGTGCCAGCAGCCAAGAGGGGGGACCGAGCCCAGCAGATACGCAGTATTTT. Amino acid sequence: CASSQEGGPSPADTQYF.